The 16 T cell receptor beta chains in this list originate from one sample, sequenced in a study of shared clonotypes between healthy human individuals. Only in-frame clones appear in the TCRdb table, and some are missing; sequencing was by immunoSEQ multiplex PCR. The sample consists of 2 million to 2.5 million clones, more than 90% of them appearing once. The sequenced sample consisted of naive CD4+ T cells sorted from blood. Subset given: CD45RA+ positively selected. The receptors originated from a young man in good health.

The V gene is TRBV5-1, the J gene TRBJ1-2; D is undetermined. The CDR3 length is 13 residues. The V and J ends lost 4 bases and 2 bases respectively, with 9 bases between them. Germline-derived CDR1 and CDR2 are SGHRS and YFSETQ. CDR3 loop: CASSLGKNYGYTF. The CDR3 DNA reads as TGCGCCAGCAGCCTAGGAAAGAACTATGGCTACACCTTC.

V and J are TRBV6-1 and TRBJ2-7, with a tentative D call TRBD1 (6 bases). The CDR3 has 15 residues. Per the germline V gene, CDR1 is MNHNS and CDR2 is SASEGT. The V gene lost 5 bases and the J gene lost 3 bases, with 17 bases spanning the gap. The CDR3 DNA reads TGTGCCAGCAGTTTAGAGAGGGGGAATGTCTACGAGCAGTACTTC. It is translated as CASSLERGNVYEQYF.

CDR3 amino acids: CAWSVRKESSGNTIYF. In nucleotides, the CDR3 is TGTGCCTGGAGTGTACGTAAGGAGAGCTCTGGAAACACCATATATTTT. This sequence joins TRBV30 and TRBJ1-3; no clear D. Germline CDR1 GTSNPN, CDR2 SVGIG (reference sequence). CDR3 length equals 16 residues. V gave up 0 bases and J gave up 0 bases, with 12 bases separating them.

This clone was observed once. The genes are TRBV19 and TRBJ2-2; D possibly uses TRBD1 or TRBD2 (6 bases each). Trimming cost V 8 bases and J 6 bases, with 19 bases left between them. The CDR3 has 15 amino acids. CDR1 is LNHDA, CDR2 SQIVND, per germline (reference sequence). This CDR3 is CASLLGGTVPGELFF. The CDR3 DNA follows: TGTGCCAGTCTTCTAGGGGGGACGGTCCCCGGGGAGCTGTTTTTT.

The V call is TRBV4-1, the J call TRBJ1-1, with D uncertain. The CDR3 extends over 14 amino acids. The germline V gene has CDR1 MGHRA and CDR2 YSYEKL. V lost 1 base, J lost 0 bases, and 6 bases lay in between. In DNA form, the CDR3 reads TGCGCCAGCAGCCAAGTTACGTTGAACACTGAAGCTTTCTTT. As protein: CASSQVTLNTEAFF.

Remarks on this clone: A read error may produce the germline difference seen at one junction end. This chain connects TRBV7-9 to TRBJ2-7; 9 bases map to TRBD2. Germline CDR1 SEHNR, CDR2 FQNEAQ (reference sequence). This CDR3 contains 13 residues. The CDR3 sequence: CASSIAGVYEQYF. CDR3 sequence (DNA): TGTGCCAGCAGCATAGCGGGAGTCTACGAGCAGTACTTC.

The J gene is TRBJ1-1, the V gene TRBV7-2; D possibly corresponds to TRBD1 (5 bases). CDR1 and CDR2 from the germline V gene are SGHTA and FQGNSA. Trimming removed 5 bases from V and 1 base from J, with 11 bases in between. The CDR3 is made up of 14 amino acids. The CDR3 loop is CASSTPQGNTEAFF. CDR3 DNA sequence: TGTGCCAGCAGCACCCCTCAGGGGAACACTGAAGCTTTCTTT.

The chain combines TRBV10-3 with TRBJ2-3; 7 nucleotides line up with TRBD1. The CDR3 runs to 14 residues. Trimming cost V 7 bases and J 0 bases; bases outside gene matches: 4. Germline V lookup: CDR1 ENHRY, CDR2 SYGVKD. CDR3 amino acids: CAITWDSSTDTQYF. The CDR3 nucleotides read TGTGCCATCACCTGGGACAGTAGCACAGATACGCAGTATTTT.

V and J are TRBV10-3 and TRBJ2-1, with D unclear. The CDR3 is made up of 13 amino acids. Germline assignment: CDR1 ENHRY and CDR2 SYGVKD. V dropped 3 bases and J dropped 3 bases, with 6 bases sitting between them. DNA of the CDR3: TGTGCCATCAGTGAATTTATCTACAATGAGCAGTTCTTC. Its translation is CAISEFIYNEQFF.

Comment on this clone: At the DNA level, this CDR3 is encoded by other sequences in the same sample as well. The chain employs TRBV10-3 and TRBJ1-4; the D is unclear. The V gene lost 8 bases and the J gene lost 7 bases, with 14 bases spanning the gap. CDR1 and CDR2 from the germline V gene are ENHRY and SYGVKD. This CDR3 has 13 residues. The CDR3 DNA reads as TGTGCCATCTCTCCTGGTGTCGGTGAAAAACTGTTTTTT. This encodes CAISPGVGEKLFF.

V is TRBV25-1 and J is TRBJ2-1; tentative D call: TRBD2 (5 bases). Germline V gives CDR1 MGHDK, CDR2 SYGVNS. V was cut by 7 bases and J by 1 base, with 11 bases left in between. There are 14 residues in the CDR3. The CDR3 is CASKGLDSYNEQFF. The CDR3 coding sequence is TGTGCCAGCAAAGGACTGGATTCCTACAATGAGCAGTTCTTC.

This chain links TRBV7-6 with TRBJ2-5, with 8 bases lining up with TRBD2. V was clipped by 5 bases and J by 0 bases; unmatched bases: 17. The germline gives CDR1 SGHVS, CDR2 FNYEAQ. The CDR3 loop spans 19 amino acids. CDR3 in DNA: TGTGCCAGCAGCGCTCCGGGGGCTAGCGGGTTAATGTACCAAGAGACCCAGTACTTC. Residues: CASSAPGASGLMYQETQYF.

The chain links TRBV15 to TRBJ2-5; maybe TRBD2 (6 bases). V lost 0 bases and J lost 2, with 10 bases in between. CDR3 length: 15 residues. From germline, CDR1 is LNHNV and CDR2 YYDKDF (reference sequence). This CDR3 reads CATSREVGGQETQYF. CDR3 nucleotide sequence: TGTGCCACCAGCAGAGAGGTTGGGGGGCAAGAGACCCAGTACTTC.

The gene calls are TRBV27 and TRBJ2-1; 9 bases map to TRBD1. This CDR3 is 15 amino acids long. V lost 6 bases, J lost 1 base, and 4 bases stayed unmatched. Germline CDR1 is MNHEY and CDR2 is SMNVEV (reference sequence). The CDR3 here is CASRTDRGSYNEQFF. DNA of the CDR3: TGTGCCAGCAGGACCGACAGGGGGTCCTACAATGAGCAGTTCTTC.

The CDR3 DNA reads TGTGCCAGTAGTTGGGGCGAGGGGGCTCGGACTGAAGCTTTCTTT. Translating gives CASSWGEGARTEAFF. The chain carries TRBV19 and TRBJ1-1; 7 bases agree with TRBD1. With V trimmed by 5 bases and J by 5 bases, 11 bases remained unmatched. The V gene's germline CDR1 is LNHDA and CDR2 SQIVND (reference sequence). CDR3 length: 15 amino acids.

V usage is TRBV6-1 and J usage is TRBJ2-2, with 8 bases lining up with TRBD1. V lost 0 bases to trimming and J lost 7 bases; unmatched junction nucleotides: 7. This CDR3 spans 16 amino acids. The V gene's germline CDR1 is MNHNS and CDR2 SASEGT. The CDR3 loop reads CASSEALGQGVGELFF. The DNA of the CDR3 is TGTGCCAGCAGTGAAGCGCTCGGACAGGGAGTCGGGGAGCTGTTTTTT.